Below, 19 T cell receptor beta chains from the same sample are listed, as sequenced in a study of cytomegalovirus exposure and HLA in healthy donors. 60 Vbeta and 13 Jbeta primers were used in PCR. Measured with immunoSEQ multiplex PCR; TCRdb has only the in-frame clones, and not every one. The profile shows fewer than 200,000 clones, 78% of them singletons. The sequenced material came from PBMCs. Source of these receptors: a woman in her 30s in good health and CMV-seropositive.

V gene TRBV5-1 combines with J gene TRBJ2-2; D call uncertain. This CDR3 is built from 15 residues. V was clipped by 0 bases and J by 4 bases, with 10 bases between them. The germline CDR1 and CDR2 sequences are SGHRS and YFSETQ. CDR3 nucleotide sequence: TGCGCCAGCAGCTTGGAGAATAGCTTCACCGGGGAGCTGTTTTTT. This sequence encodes CASSLENSFTGELFF.

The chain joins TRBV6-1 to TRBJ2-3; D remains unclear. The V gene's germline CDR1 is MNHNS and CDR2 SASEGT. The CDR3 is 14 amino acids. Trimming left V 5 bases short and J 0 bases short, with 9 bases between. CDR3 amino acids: CASSHRDSTDTQYF. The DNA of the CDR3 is TGTGCCAGCAGTCACAGAGATAGCACAGATACGCAGTATTTT.

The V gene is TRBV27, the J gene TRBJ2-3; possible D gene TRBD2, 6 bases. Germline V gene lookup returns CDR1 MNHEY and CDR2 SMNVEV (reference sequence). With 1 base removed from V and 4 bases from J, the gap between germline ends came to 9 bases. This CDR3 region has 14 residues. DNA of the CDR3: TGTGCCAGCAGTTTATGGGAGGAATCAGATACGCAGTATTTT. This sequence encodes CASSLWEESDTQYF.

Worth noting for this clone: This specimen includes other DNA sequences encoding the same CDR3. The CDR3 is CASSLTSGGPYEQYF. In DNA form, the CDR3 reads TGCGCCAGCAGCTTGACTAGCGGGGGGCCTTACGAGCAGTACTTC. V is TRBV5-1 and J is TRBJ2-7; 12 bases map to TRBD2. J was trimmed by 4 bases and V by 1 base; bases with no gene match: 3. This CDR3 contains 15 residues. From germline, CDR1 is SGHRS and CDR2 YFSETQ. The complete variable domain, with remaining parts taken from reference TRBV5-1 and TRBJ2-7, reads KAGVTQTPRYLIKTRGQQVTLSCSPISGHRSVSWYQQTPGQGLQFLFEYFSETQRNKGNFPGRFSGRQFSNSRSEMNVSTLELGDSALYLCASSLTSGGPYEQYFGPGTRLTVT.

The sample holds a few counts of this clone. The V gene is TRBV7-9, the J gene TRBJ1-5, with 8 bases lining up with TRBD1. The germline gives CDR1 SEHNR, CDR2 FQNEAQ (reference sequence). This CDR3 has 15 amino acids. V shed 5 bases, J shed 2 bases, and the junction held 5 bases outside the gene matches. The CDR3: CASSPTGDGNQPQHF. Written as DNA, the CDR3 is TGTGCCAGCAGCCCGACAGGGGACGGCAATCAGCCCCAGCATTTT.

CDR3 sequence (DNA): TGCGCCAGCAGCTCTATTGCGGTAGTCCATGAGCAGTTCTTC. Its translation is CASSSIAVVHEQFF. The chain is built from TRBV4-1 and TRBJ2-1; D remains unclear. V lost 5 bases and J 8 bases, leaving 16 bases between the germline ends. The CDR3 runs to 14 residues. The germline V gene encodes CDR1 MGHRA and CDR2 YSYEKL.

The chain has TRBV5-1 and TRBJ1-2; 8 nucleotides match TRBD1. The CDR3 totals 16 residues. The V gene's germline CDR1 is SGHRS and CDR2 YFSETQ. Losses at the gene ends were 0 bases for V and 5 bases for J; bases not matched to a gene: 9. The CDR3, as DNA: TGCGCCAGCAGCTTGGATGAATCAGGGGGCCGGTATGGCTACACCTTC. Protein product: CASSLDESGGRYGYTF. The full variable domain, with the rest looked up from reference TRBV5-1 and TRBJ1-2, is KAGVTQTPRYLIKTRGQQVTLSCSPISGHRSVSWYQQTPGQGLQFLFEYFSETQRNKGNFPGRFSGRQFSNSRSEMNVSTLELGDSALYLCASSLDESGGRYGYTFGSGTRLTVV.

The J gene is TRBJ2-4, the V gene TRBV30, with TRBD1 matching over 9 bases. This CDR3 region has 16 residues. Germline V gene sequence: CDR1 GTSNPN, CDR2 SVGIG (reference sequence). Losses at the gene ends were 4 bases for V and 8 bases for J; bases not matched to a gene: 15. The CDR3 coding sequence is TGTGCCTGGAAGCCATTGGACAGGGGCAATTTTGACATTCAGTACTTC. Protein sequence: CAWKPLDRGNFDIQYF.

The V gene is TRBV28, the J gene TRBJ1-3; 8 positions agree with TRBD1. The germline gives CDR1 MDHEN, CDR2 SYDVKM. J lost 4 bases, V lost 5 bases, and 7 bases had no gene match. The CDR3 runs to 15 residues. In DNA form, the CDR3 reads TGTGCCAGCAGTAAGCAGGGGGCTTCCGGAAACACCATATATTTT. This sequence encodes CASSKQGASGNTIYF.

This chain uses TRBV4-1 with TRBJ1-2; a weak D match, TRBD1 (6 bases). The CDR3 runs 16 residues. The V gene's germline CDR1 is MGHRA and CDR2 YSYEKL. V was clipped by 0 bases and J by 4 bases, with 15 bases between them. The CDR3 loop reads CASSQDFRGGSYGYTF. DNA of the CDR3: TGCGCCAGCAGCCAAGATTTTAGGGGGGGGTCCTATGGCTACACCTTC.

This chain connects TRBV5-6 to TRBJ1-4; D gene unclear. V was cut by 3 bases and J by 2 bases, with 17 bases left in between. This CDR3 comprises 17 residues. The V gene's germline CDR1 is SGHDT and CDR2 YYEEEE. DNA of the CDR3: TGTGCCAGCAGCTCCGCGGTACTGATAAACACTAATGAAAAACTGTTTTTT. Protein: CASSSAVLINTNEKLFF.

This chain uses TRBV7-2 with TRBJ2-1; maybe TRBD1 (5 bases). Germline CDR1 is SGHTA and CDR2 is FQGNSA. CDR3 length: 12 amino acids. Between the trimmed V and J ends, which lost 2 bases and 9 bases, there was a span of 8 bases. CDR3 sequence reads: CASSLSRVEQFF. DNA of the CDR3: TGTGCCAGCAGCTTAAGCAGGGTTGAGCAGTTCTTC. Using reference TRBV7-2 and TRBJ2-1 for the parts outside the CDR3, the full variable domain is GAGVSQSPSNKVTEKGKDVELRCDPISGHTALYWYRQSLGQGLEFLIYFQGNSAPDKSGLPSDRFSAERTGGSVSTLTIQRTQQEDSAVYLCASSLSRVEQFFGPGTRLTVL.

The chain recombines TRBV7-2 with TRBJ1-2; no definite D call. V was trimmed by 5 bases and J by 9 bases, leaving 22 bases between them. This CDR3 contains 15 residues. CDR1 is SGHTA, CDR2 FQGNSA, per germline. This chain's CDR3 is CASSRLLGSSRSYTF. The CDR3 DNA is TGTGCCAGCAGCCGACTTCTTGGGAGTTCTAGGAGCTACACCTTC.

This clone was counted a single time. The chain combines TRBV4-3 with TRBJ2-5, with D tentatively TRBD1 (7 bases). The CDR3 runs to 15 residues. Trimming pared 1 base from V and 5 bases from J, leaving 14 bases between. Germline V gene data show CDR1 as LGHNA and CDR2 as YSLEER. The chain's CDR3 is CASSQGRDSGETQYF. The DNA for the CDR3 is TGCGCCAGCAGCCAAGGCCGGGACAGCGGGGAGACCCAGTACTTC.

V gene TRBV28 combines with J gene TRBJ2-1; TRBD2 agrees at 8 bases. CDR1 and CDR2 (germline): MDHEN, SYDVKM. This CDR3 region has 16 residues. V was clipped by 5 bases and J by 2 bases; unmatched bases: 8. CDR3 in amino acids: CASSPRGGRTYNEQFF. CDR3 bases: TGTGCCAGCAGTCCTCGGGGGGGGAGAACCTACAATGAGCAGTTCTTC. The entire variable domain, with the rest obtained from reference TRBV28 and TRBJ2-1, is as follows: DVKVTQSSRYLVKRTGEKVFLECVQDMDHENMFWYRQDPGLGLRLIYFSYDVKMKEKGDIPEGYSVSREKKERFSLILESASTNQTSMYLCASSPRGGRTYNEQFFGPGTRLTVL.

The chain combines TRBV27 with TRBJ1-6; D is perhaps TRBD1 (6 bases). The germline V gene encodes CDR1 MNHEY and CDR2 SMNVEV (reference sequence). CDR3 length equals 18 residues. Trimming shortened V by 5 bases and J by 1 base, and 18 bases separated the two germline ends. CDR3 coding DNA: TGTGCCAGCAGTACAACCTCACAGGGCGCGTCCTATAATTCACCCCTCCACTTT. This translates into CASSTTSQGASYNSPLHF.

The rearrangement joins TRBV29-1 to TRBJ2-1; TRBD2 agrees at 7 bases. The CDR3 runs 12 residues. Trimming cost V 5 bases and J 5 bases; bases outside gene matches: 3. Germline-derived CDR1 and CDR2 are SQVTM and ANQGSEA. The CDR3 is CSVRGEDNEQFF. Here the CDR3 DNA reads TGCAGCGTTCGGGGGGAGGACAATGAGCAGTTCTTC.

The CDR3 here is CASSSRVLWGYEQYF. Written as DNA, the CDR3 is TGTGCCAGCAGCTCGAGGGTTCTGTGGGGCTACGAGCAGTACTTC. The J gene is TRBJ2-7, the V gene TRBV7-8, with a weak D call TRBD2 (5 bases). CDR3 length: 15 amino acids. V lost 4 bases to trimming and J lost 3 bases, with 16 bases between them. Per the germline V gene, CDR1 is SGHVS and CDR2 is FQNEAQ.

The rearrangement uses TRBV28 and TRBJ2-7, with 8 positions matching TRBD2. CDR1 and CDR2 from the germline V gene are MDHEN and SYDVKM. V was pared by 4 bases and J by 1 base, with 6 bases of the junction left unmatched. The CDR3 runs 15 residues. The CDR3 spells CASSYQRGMSYEQYF. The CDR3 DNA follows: TGTGCCAGCAGTTACCAGCGGGGGATGTCCTACGAGCAGTACTTC.